This T cell receptor beta chain was captured by sequencing in a study of cytotoxic CD8 clonotypes in ibrutinib-treated CLL. Concerning this clone: Antigen specificity is unknown.

Libraries were prepared by immunoSEQ multiplex PCR; TCRdb keeps only in-frame clonotypes and omits some of them. This table has 100,000 to 150,000 clones, approximately 85% appearing once. Germline-derived CDR1 and CDR2 are SGHDN and FVKESK. The J segment lost 0 bases and the V segment lost 6 bases, leaving 8 bases of the junction unmatched. The CDR3 covers 15 residues. Findings and limits, study-wide: Public clonotypes occurred uncommonly; on treatment, they contracted or remained stable. The study found baseline clonality above age-matched healthy donors, tracking circulating CD8+ T-cell counts.

The material sequenced was PBMCs, taken after 24 months of ibrutinib treatment. The chain links TRBV14 to TRBJ2-7; TRBD1 matches 7 bases. The clonotype comes from a human donor with chronic lymphocytic leukemia. CDR3 sequence: CASSFNRGPSYEQYF. The CDR3 region has the DNA TGTGCCAGCAGTTTTAACAGGGGACCCTCCTACGAGCAGTACTTC.